This T cell receptor (beta chain) was captured by sequencing in a study of control samples from healthy donors and cancer patients. Data came from immunoSEQ multiplex PCR; TCRdb stores just in-frame clones and leaves some out. The sample lists around 55,000 clones, approximately 95% occurring once. CDR3 length: 14 residues. Losses at the gene ends were 3 bases for V and 9 bases for J; bases not matched to a gene: 9. Germline CDR1 is LGHDT and CDR2 is YNNKEL (reference sequence). The clonotype was recovered from a young woman in good health. V is TRBV3-1 (or the pseudogene TRBV3-2) and J is TRBJ1-1, with 8 bases that match TRBD1. The sample was blood. DNA of the CDR3: TGTGCCAGCAGCCAGGGCGGGACAGGCGGTAAAGCTTTCTTT. It yields the protein CASSQGGTGGKAFF.